Presented here are 32 T cell receptor beta chains from one specimen sequenced in a study of Ad26.COV2.S vaccination and SARS-CoV-2 variants. Using immunoSEQ multiplex PCR, the repertoire was profiled, and TCRdb retains in-frame clones only, with some absent. The repertoire holds about 350,000 clones, with about 91% as singletons. Specimen: peripheral blood, collected after recovery from COVID-19. The source is a human donor who had recovered from COVID-19.

The gene calls are TRBV18 and TRBJ1-2; TRBD1 might be the D (5 bases). The V end was cut by 5 bases, the J end by 5 bases, with 18 bases between. The germline gives CDR1 KGHSH, CDR2 LQKENI. CDR3 length equals 15 residues. Here the CDR3 reads CASSSSGAVEYGYTF. Written as DNA, the CDR3 is TGTGCCAGCTCATCAAGTGGGGCAGTAGAGTATGGCTACACCTTC.

The rearrangement uses TRBV2 and TRBJ2-5; 11 bases align to TRBD2. Germline CDR1 and CDR2: SNHLY and FYNNEI. The CDR3 is made up of 14 amino acids. Unmatched junction bases numbered 7, after V lost 6 bases and J lost 7 bases. The CDR3 DNA reads as TGTGCCAGCAGAGGGACTAGCGGCCCCAGGACCCAGTACTTC. This sequence encodes CASRGTSGPRTQYF.

The V call is TRBV3-1 (or the pseudogene TRBV3-2), the J call TRBJ2-3; D is unclear. The CDR3 covers 15 residues. Trimming pared 1 base from V and 1 base from J, leaving 9 bases between. CDR1 is LGHDT and CDR2 is YNNKEL in the germline V gene (reference sequence). This chain's CDR3 is CASSQVSAGTDTQYF. The CDR3 bases are TGTGCCAGCAGCCAAGTCTCTGCGGGCACAGATACGCAGTATTTT.

The sample holds one count of this clone. V is TRBV6-5 and J is TRBJ2-7, with 10 bases lining up with TRBD1. Germline lookup yields CDR1 MNHEY and CDR2 SVGAGI. This CDR3 region has 13 residues. V dropped 6 bases and J dropped 2; count of bases not matched to a gene: 1. The CDR3 region is CASRGQGAYEQYF. In DNA form, the CDR3 reads TGTGCCAGCAGAGGACAGGGGGCCTACGAGCAGTACTTC.

J is TRBJ1-2 and V is TRBV6-1; possible D gene TRBD1, 6 bases. The V gene's germline CDR1 is MNHNS and CDR2 SASEGT. The CDR3 loop spans 15 amino acids. Trimming pared 2 bases from V and 6 bases from J, leaving 16 bases between. The CDR3 is CASSEMRRTDDGYTF. The CDR3 DNA reads TGTGCCAGCAGTGAAATGAGGAGGACAGATGATGGCTACACCTTC.

V gene TRBV27 combines with J gene TRBJ1-2; 7 bases agree with TRBD1. Losses at the gene ends were 2 bases for V and 4 bases for J; bases not matched to a gene: 7. Germline V gene sequence: CDR1 MNHEY, CDR2 SMNVEV (reference sequence). There are 15 residues in the CDR3. The CDR3 sequence is CASSLVPGQFYGYTF. In DNA, the CDR3 is TGTGCCAGCAGTTTAGTTCCGGGACAGTTCTATGGCTACACCTTC.

The chain combines TRBV7-9 with TRBJ1-6; no clear D. CDR1 and CDR2 (germline): SEHNR, FQNEAQ (reference sequence). With 1 base removed from V and 10 bases from J, the gap between germline ends came to 8 bases. The CDR3 contains 13 residues. CDR3 bases: TGTGCCAGCAGCTTAGGGGAAGGATCACCCCTCCACTTT. As protein: CASSLGEGSPLHF.

V gene TRBV7-3 combines with J gene TRBJ2-2, with D possibly TRBD2 on 5 matching bases. The germline gives CDR1 SGHTA, CDR2 FQGTGA. V was clipped by 5 bases and J by 0 bases, with 16 bases between them. CDR3 length: 17 residues. In DNA form, the CDR3 reads TGTGCCAGCAGCCTTTTCCAAAGAGGGACGAACACCGGGGAGCTGTTTTTT. Translating it yields CASSLFQRGTNTGELFF. Full variable domain (remainder filled in from reference TRBV7-3 and TRBJ2-2): GAGVSQTPSNKVTEKGKYVELRCDPISGHTALYWYRQSLGQGPEFLIYFQGTGAADDSGLPNDRFFAVRPEGSVSTLKIQRTERGDSAVYLCASSLFQRGTNTGELFFGEGSRLTVL.

The chain joins TRBV5-8 to TRBJ2-1; D unclear. Germline V gene sequence: CDR1 SGHTS, CDR2 YDEGEE. The ends were cut back, 2 bases at V and 8 bases at J, with 20 bases in the middle. This CDR3 region has 16 residues. The CDR3 is CASSFNGLTNKDEQFF. The DNA of the CDR3 is TGTGCCAGCAGCTTCAACGGGCTTACCAATAAGGATGAGCAGTTCTTC.

The chain recombines TRBV29-1 with TRBJ2-1, with 9 bases fitting TRBD2. Losses at the gene ends were 3 bases for V and 6 bases for J; bases not matched to a gene: 12. The CDR3 totals 16 residues. Looked up from germline, CDR1 is SQVTM and CDR2 is ANQGSEA. The chain's CDR3 is CSVDGLAGFTGNEQFF. DNA for the CDR3: TGCAGCGTTGACGGGCTAGCGGGGTTTACCGGCAATGAGCAGTTCTTC.

The chain has TRBV25-1 and TRBJ1-4; 8 positions agree with TRBD1. Germline V gives CDR1 MGHDK, CDR2 SYGVNS. The CDR3 consists of 16 residues. V was pared by 0 bases and J by 8 bases, with 8 bases of the junction left unmatched. The CDR3 reads CASSEYEETGEEKLFF. As DNA, the CDR3 is TGTGCCAGCAGTGAATATGAGGAGACAGGGGAAGAAAAACTGTTTTTT. Variable domain in full (rest from reference TRBV25-1 and TRBJ1-4): EADIYQTPRYLVIGTGKKITLECSQTMGHDKMYWYQQDPGMELHLIHYSYGVNSTEKGDLSSESTVSRIRTEHFPLTLESARPSHTSQYLCASSEYEETGEEKLFFGSGTQLSVL.

The chain joins TRBV7-2 to TRBJ1-5; weak D call: TRBD1 (5 bases). CDR1 is SGHTA, CDR2 FQGNSA, per germline. V lost 1 base and J lost 7, with 8 bases in between. CDR3 size: 13 residues. The CDR3 is CASSLVGDQPQHF. Here the CDR3 DNA reads TGTGCCAGCAGCTTAGTAGGGGACCAGCCCCAGCATTTT.

The rearrangement joins TRBV4-3 to TRBJ2-7, with 7 bases identical to TRBD2. Germline V lookup: CDR1 LGHNA, CDR2 YSLEER. V trimming: 0 bases; J trimming: 5 bases; junction bases outside the gene matches: 13. This CDR3 is built from 17 residues. This chain's CDR3 is CASSQDRPGGDPNEQYF. CDR3 DNA sequence: TGCGCCAGCAGCCAAGATCGCCCGGGAGGAGACCCTAACGAGCAGTACTTC.

The rearrangement links TRBV3-1 (or the pseudogene TRBV3-2) to TRBJ2-7; the match to TRBD1 covers 7 bases. CDR1 LGHDT and CDR2 YNNKEL come from the germline V gene (reference sequence). CDR3 length equals 14 residues. V lost 1 base to trimming and J lost 5 bases; unmatched junction nucleotides: 5. The CDR3 nucleotides read TGTGCCAGCAGCCAAGGGAAACAGGGGAACGAGCAGTACTTC. This sequence encodes CASSQGKQGNEQYF.

The chain employs TRBV10-3 and TRBJ1-2; 8 positions match TRBD1. J gave up 4 bases and V 6 bases, and 10 bases lay outside the gene matches. Looked up from germline, CDR1 is ENHRY and CDR2 is SYGVKD. The CDR3 has 15 residues. CDR3 coding DNA: TGTGCCATCAGGACAACCCCCGGACAGGGCTATGGCTACACCTTC. Encoded protein: CAIRTTPGQGYGYTF.

CDR3 loop: CASSRPTDTQYF. For the CDR3, the DNA is TGTGCCAGCAGCCGCCCCACAGATACGCAGTATTTT. The chain combines TRBV7-6 with TRBJ2-3; no clear D. This CDR3 is built from 12 residues. Germline V gene data show CDR1 as SGHVS and CDR2 as FNYEAQ. V shed 5 bases and J shed 2 bases, with 5 bases lying between them.

This chain uses TRBV9 with TRBJ2-1, with 8 bases aligning to TRBD2. The CDR3 is 19 residues long. The V gene end was trimmed by 1 base and the J gene end by 3 bases; junction bases not matched to a gene: 15. CDR1 and CDR2 (germline): SGDLS, YYNGEE. The CDR3 loop reads CASSVFERGSTWGYNEQFF. CDR3 in DNA: TGTGCCAGCAGCGTATTTGAGCGGGGGTCTACCTGGGGCTACAATGAGCAGTTCTTC.

The CDR3 here is CASRSPGHEVRGTQYF. Here the CDR3 DNA reads TGTGCCAGTAGATCCCCTGGACACGAGGTTAGGGGTACGCAGTATTTT. V is TRBV19 and J is TRBJ2-3, with a possible D match to TRBD1 (5 bases). The germline CDR1 and CDR2 sequences are LNHDA and SQIVND (reference sequence). The length of the CDR3 is 16 residues. The V end lost 6 bases, the J end lost 8 bases, and 24 bases lay between the germline ends.

The V gene is TRBV5-1, the J gene TRBJ2-5; tentative D call: TRBD1 (6 bases). The CDR3 spans 18 residues. Trimming left V 4 bases short and J 3 bases short, with 25 bases between. The germline CDR1 and CDR2 sequences are SGHRS and YFSETQ. The CDR3 loop is CASSPLGPHRVGEETQYF. The CDR3 DNA sequence: TGCGCCAGCAGCCCGTTAGGTCCCCACAGGGTAGGGGAAGAGACCCAGTACTTC.

This clone appeared once. The chain combines TRBV2 with TRBJ1-4, with D possibly being TRBD1 (5 bases). Trimming pared 4 bases from V and 0 bases from J, leaving 9 bases between. CDR1 and CDR2 from the germline V gene are SNHLY and FYNNEI. The CDR3 runs 15 residues. CDR3 coding DNA: TGTGCCAGCAGTGGTGACAGAACAACTAATGAAAAACTGTTTTTT. Encoded protein: CASSGDRTTNEKLFF. Filled out from reference TRBV2 and TRBJ1-4, the complete variable domain reads EPEVTQTPSHQVTQMGQEVILRCVPISNHLYFYWYRQILGQKVEFLVSFYNNEISEKSEIFDDQFSVERPDGSNFTLKIRSTKLEDSAMYFCASSGDRTTNEKLFFGSGTQLSVL.

The chain has TRBV11-2 and TRBJ1-2, with 7 bases identical to TRBD1. V dropped 2 bases and J dropped 4; count of bases not matched to a gene: 1. CDR3 size: 13 residues. Looked up from germline, CDR1 is SGHAT and CDR2 is FQNNGV. The CDR3 here is CASSLSGGYGYTF. The CDR3 coding sequence is TGTGCCAGCAGCTTATCAGGGGGCTATGGCTACACCTTC.

A few counts support this clone. The rearrangement uses TRBV6-4 and TRBJ2-5; 10 bases line up with TRBD2. This CDR3 has 16 residues. The V gene end was trimmed by 3 bases and the J gene end by 5 bases; junction bases not matched to a gene: 9. Germline V gene lookup returns CDR1 MRHNA and CDR2 SNTAGT. This chain's CDR3 is CASSESAGGHGETQYF. The CDR3 DNA follows: TGTGCCAGCAGTGAATCAGCGGGGGGGCACGGTGAGACCCAGTACTTC.

The chain recombines TRBV7-8 with TRBJ2-5, with TRBD1 matching 7 bases. The CDR3 runs 13 residues. Losses at the gene ends were 5 bases for V and 3 bases for J; bases not matched to a gene: 3. Germline V gene lookup returns CDR1 SGHVS and CDR2 FQNEAQ. Here the CDR3 DNA reads TGTGCCAGCAGCCCCGGGACAGAAGAGACCCAGTACTTC. Translated: CASSPGTEETQYF.

With respect to this clone: The junction and the germline gene differ at one end; a read error may be behind it. This chain links TRBV29-1 with TRBJ1-1; perhaps TRBD1 as D (5 bases). CDR1 is SQVTM, CDR2 ANQGSEA, per germline. This CDR3 is 15 amino acids long. The CDR3 loop reads CSVEVAPGTNTEAFF. For the CDR3, the DNA is TGCAGCGTGGAAGTGGCCCCAGGGACGAACACTGAAGCTTTCTTT.

The chain employs TRBV11-3 and TRBJ1-1; no firm D call. The V gene's germline CDR1 is SGHNT and CDR2 YENEEA. The CDR3 is 17 amino acids. Between the trimmed V and J ends, which lost 5 bases and 3 bases, there was a span of 22 bases. The CDR3: CASSPPKLRHLDTEAFF. The CDR3 DNA reads as TGTGCCAGCAGCCCGCCGAAGCTCAGGCATCTGGACACTGAAGCTTTCTTT. The full variable domain, completed using reference TRBV11-3 and TRBJ1-1, is EAGVVQSPRYKIIEKKQPVAFWCNPISGHNTLYWYLQNLGQGPELLIRYENEEAVDDSQLPKDRFSAERLKGVDSTLKIQPAELGDSAVYLCASSPPKLRHLDTEAFFGQGTRLTVV.

The J gene is TRBJ2-7, the V gene TRBV18; 9 bases fit TRBD1. V shed 5 bases and J 1 base; nucleotides not matched to a gene: 3. CDR3 length equals 14 residues. Germline values: CDR1 KGHSH, CDR2 LQKENI. CDR3 sequence reads: CASSLGTGSYEQYF. The CDR3 nucleotides read TGTGCCAGCTCATTGGGGACAGGGTCCTACGAGCAGTACTTC.

The chain combines TRBV19 with TRBJ1-3; D is unresolved. This CDR3 has 12 residues. Looked up from germline, CDR1 is LNHDA and CDR2 is SQIVND (reference sequence). The CDR3 spells CTSGYIGNTIYF. CDR3 DNA sequence: TGTACAAGCGGCTATATCGGCAACACCATATATTTT.

The chain carries TRBV5-4 and TRBJ2-1; D might be TRBD1 (6 bases). The V gene lost 4 bases and the J gene lost 0 bases, with 11 bases spanning the gap. This CDR3 region has 15 residues. From germline, CDR1 is SGHNT and CDR2 YYREEE (reference sequence). CDR3 protein: CASSLGGISYNEQFF. The CDR3 bases are TGTGCCAGCAGCCTAGGGGGAATCTCCTACAATGAGCAGTTCTTC.

This chain links TRBV7-6 with TRBJ2-7; D uncertain. V gave up 4 bases and J gave up 7 bases, with 11 bases separating them. CDR1 is SGHVS and CDR2 is FNYEAQ in the germline V gene. The CDR3 is 12 amino acids. The CDR3 DNA reads as TGTGCCAGCAGCTCCCAATCCGGAGAGCAGTACTTC. Its translation is CASSSQSGEQYF.

This chain uses TRBV6-2 or TRBV6-3 with TRBJ1-4, with D perhaps TRBD1 (5 bases). The CDR3 has 12 amino acids. Germline CDR1 reads MNHEY; CDR2 reads SVGEGT. The V and J ends lost 5 bases and 11 bases respectively, with 12 bases between them. The CDR3 nucleotides read TGTGCCAGCAGTCACGGGGGGGGGAAACTGTTTTTT. Its protein is CASSHGGGKLFF.

This chain joins TRBV6-2 or TRBV6-3 and TRBJ2-5; a possible D gene is TRBD2 (7 bases). The germline gives CDR1 MNHEY, CDR2 SVGEGT. V was clipped by 2 bases and J by 1 base, with 14 bases between them. CDR3 length: 16 amino acids. The CDR3 sequence is CASSYGGAPSQETQYF. The CDR3 DNA is TGTGCCAGCAGTTACGGGGGGGCCCCCTCCCAAGAGACCCAGTACTTC.

This chain links TRBV15 with TRBJ1-1; D is unclear. Germline CDR1 reads LNHNV; CDR2 reads YYDKDF (reference sequence). V was cut by 8 bases and J by 1 base, with 14 bases left in between. This CDR3 spans 14 amino acids. CDR3 in amino acids: CATLGGLGNTEAFF. CDR3 nucleotides: TGTGCCACCCTGGGAGGATTAGGGAACACTGAAGCTTTCTTT.